Here is one TCR beta chain with its context. Antigen unknown. These data come from a study of cytomegalovirus exposure and HLA in healthy donors. PCR primers comprised 60 Vbeta and 13 Jbeta primers. TCRdb's copy holds only in-frame clones and misses some; the assay was immunoSEQ multiplex PCR. The sample comprises more than 70,000 clones, about three quarters of which are singletons, and 5.3% rests with the top ten. General study results and limits: Per a prior analysis, the majority of TCR beta V segments were productive roughly 90% or roughly 30% of the time.

Germline CDR1 reads LGHNA; CDR2 reads YNFKEQ. Germline trimming cut 2 bases from V and 2 bases from J; bases unmatched to any gene: 5. This CDR3 has 15 residues. The chain joins TRBV4-2 to TRBJ2-5; 7 bases fit TRBD1. The receptor comes from a man aged 25-45 years in good health and CMV-seropositive. Sequencing was carried out using PBMCs. The CDR3 protein is CASSQPDRDQETQYF. In DNA form, the CDR3 reads TGTGCCAGCAGCCAACCTGACAGGGATCAAGAGACCCAGTACTTC.